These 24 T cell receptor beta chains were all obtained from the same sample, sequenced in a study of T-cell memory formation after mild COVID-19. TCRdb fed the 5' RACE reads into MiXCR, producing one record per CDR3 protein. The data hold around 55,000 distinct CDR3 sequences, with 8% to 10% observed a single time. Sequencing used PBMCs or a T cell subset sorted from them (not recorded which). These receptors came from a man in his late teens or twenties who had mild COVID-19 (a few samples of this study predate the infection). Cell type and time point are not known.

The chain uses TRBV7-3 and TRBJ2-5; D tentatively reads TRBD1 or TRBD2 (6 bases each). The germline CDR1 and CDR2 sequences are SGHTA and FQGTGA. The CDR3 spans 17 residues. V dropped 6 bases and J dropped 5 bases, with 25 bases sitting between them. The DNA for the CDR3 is TGTGCCAGCAGTCGCGGGACACTCGGAGCCGGAAGGGAGACCCAGTACTTC. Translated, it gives CASSRGTLGAGRETQYF.

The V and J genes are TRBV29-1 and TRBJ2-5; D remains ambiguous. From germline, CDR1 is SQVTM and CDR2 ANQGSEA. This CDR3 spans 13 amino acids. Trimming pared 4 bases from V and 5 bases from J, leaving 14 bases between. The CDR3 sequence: CSVGAAAEETQYF. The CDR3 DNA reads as TGCAGCGTTGGGGCGGCTGCCGAGGAGACCCAGTACTTC.

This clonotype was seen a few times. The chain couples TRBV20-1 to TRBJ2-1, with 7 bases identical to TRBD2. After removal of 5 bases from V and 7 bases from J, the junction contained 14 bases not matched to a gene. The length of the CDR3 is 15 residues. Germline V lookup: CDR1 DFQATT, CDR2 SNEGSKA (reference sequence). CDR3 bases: TGCAGTGCTCCTCCAGCGGGGTTAGTGAGGAATGAGCAGTTCTTC. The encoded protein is CSAPPAGLVRNEQFF.

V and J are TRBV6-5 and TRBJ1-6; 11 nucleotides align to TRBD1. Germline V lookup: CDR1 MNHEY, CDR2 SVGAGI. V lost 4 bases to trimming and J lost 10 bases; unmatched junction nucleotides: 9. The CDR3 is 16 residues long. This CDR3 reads CASSSAQDRGRSPLHF. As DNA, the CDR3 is TGTGCCAGCAGTTCTGCCCAGGACAGGGGGCGATCACCCCTCCACTTT.

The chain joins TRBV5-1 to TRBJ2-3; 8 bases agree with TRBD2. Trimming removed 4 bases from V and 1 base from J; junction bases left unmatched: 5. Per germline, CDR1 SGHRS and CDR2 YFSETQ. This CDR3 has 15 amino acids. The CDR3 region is CASSPGTRRTDTQYF. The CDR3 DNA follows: TGCGCCAGCAGCCCGGGGACTAGGCGCACAGATACGCAGTATTTT.

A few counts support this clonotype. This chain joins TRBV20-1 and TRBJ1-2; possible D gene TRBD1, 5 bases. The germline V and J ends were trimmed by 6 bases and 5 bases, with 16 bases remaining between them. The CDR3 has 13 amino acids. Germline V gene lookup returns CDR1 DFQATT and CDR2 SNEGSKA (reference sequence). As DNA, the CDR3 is TGCAGTGCAGGGACGGCCGGGGGGTATGGCTACACCTTC. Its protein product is CSAGTAGGYGYTF.

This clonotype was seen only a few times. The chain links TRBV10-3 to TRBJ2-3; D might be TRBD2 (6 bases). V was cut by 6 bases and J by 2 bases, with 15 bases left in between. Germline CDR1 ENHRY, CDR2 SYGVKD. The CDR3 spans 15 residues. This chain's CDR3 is CAISPGAAVTDTQYF. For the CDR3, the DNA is TGTGCCATCAGCCCGGGAGCAGCGGTCACAGATACGCAGTATTTT.

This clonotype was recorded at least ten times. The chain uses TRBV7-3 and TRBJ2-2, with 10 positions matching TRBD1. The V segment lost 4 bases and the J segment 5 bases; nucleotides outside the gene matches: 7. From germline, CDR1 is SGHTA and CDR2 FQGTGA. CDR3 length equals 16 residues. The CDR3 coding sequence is TGTGCCAGCAGCTCCTGGACAGGGGGAGGTACCGGGGAGCTGTTTTTT. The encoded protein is CASSSWTGGGTGELFF.

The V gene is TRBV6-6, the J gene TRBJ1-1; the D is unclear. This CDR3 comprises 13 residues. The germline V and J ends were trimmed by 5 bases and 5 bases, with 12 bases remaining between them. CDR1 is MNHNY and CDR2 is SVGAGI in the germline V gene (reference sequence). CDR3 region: CASSDQVATEAFF. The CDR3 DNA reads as TGTGCCAGCAGTGATCAGGTAGCAACTGAAGCTTTCTTT.

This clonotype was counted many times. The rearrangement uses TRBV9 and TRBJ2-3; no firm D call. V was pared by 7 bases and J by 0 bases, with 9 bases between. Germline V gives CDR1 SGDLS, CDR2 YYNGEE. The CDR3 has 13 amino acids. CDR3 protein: CASGTASTDTQYF. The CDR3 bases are TGTGCCAGCGGAACAGCTAGCACAGATACGCAGTATTTT.

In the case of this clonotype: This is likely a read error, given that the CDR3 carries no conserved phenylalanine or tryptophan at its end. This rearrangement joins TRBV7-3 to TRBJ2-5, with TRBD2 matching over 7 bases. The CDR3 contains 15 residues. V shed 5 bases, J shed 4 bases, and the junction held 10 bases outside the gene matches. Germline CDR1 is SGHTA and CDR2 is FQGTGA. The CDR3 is CASSPTTGLGETQYL. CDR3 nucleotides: TGTGCCAGCAGCCCAACCACCGGACTAGGAGAGACCCAGTACTTA.

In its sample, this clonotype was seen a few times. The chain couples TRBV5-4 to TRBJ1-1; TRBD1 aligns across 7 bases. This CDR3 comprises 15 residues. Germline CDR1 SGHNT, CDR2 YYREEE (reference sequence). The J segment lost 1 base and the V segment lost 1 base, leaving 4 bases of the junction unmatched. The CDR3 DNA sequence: TGTGCCAGCAGCTTGAACAGGGGCGCGAACACTGAAGCTTTCTTT. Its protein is CASSLNRGANTEAFF.

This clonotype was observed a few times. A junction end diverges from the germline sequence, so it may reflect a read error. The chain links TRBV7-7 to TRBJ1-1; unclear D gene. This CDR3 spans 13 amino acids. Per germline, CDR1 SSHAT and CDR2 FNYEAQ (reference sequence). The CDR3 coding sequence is TGTGCTAGCAGCATAGGACGGAACACTGAAGCTTTCTTT. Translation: CASSIGRNTEAFF.

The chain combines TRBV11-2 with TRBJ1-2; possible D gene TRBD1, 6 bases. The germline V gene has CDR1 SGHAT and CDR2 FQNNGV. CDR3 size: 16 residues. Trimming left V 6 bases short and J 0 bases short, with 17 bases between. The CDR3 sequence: CASRTLTGRTNYGYTF. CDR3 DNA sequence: TGTGCCAGCAGAACCCTAACAGGGCGGACTAACTATGGCTACACCTTC.

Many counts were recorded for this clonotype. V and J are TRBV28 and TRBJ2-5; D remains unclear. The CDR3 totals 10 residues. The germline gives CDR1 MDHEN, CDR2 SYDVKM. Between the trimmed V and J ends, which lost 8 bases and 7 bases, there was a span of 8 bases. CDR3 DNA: TGTGCCAGCGGACCAGGGACCCAGTACTTC. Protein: CASGPGTQYF.

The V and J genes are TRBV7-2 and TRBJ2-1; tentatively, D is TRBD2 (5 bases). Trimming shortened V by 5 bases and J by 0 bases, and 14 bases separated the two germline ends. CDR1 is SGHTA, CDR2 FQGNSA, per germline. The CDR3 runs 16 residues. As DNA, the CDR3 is TGTGCCAGCAGCATTGCTAGCCTGAGCTCCTACAATGAGCAGTTCTTC. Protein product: CASSIASLSSYNEQFF. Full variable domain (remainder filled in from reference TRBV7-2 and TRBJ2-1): GAGVSQSPSNKVTEKGKDVELRCDPISGHTALYWYRQSLGQGLEFLIYFQGNSAPDKSGLPSDRFSAERTGGSVSTLTIQRTQQEDSAVYLCASSIASLSSYNEQFFGPGTRLTVL.

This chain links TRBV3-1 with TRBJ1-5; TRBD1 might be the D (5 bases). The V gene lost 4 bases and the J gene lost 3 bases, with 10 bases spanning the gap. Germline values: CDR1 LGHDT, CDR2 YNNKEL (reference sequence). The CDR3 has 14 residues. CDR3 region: CASSPWGNNQPQHF. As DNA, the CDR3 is TGTGCCAGCAGCCCATGGGGGAACAATCAGCCCCAGCATTTT.

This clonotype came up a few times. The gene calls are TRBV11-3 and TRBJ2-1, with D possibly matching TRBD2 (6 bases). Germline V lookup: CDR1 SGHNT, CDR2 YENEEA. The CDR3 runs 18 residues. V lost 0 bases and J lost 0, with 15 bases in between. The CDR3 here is CASSLDQSGSSSYNEQFF. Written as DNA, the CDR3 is TGTGCCAGCAGCTTAGATCAGAGCGGGTCCAGCTCCTACAATGAGCAGTTCTTC.

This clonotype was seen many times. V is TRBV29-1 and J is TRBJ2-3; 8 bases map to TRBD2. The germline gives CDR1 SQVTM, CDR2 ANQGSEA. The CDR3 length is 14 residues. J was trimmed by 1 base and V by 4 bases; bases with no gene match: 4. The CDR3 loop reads CSVARGGGTDTQYF. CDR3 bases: TGCAGCGTTGCTCGGGGGGGCGGCACAGATACGCAGTATTTT.

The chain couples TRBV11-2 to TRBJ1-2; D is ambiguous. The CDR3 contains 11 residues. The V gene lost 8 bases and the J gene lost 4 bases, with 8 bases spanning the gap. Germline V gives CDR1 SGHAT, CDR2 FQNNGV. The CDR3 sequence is CASRKSYGYTF. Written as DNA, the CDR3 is TGTGCCAGCCGGAAGAGCTATGGCTACACCTTC.

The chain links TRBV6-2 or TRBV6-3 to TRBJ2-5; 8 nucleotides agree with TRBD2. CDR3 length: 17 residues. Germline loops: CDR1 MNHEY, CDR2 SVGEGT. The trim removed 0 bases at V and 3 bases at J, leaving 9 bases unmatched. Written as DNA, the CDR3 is TGTGCCAGCAGTTACTCCCCCCTCCGAGCGGGGGAAGAGACCCAGTACTTC. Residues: CASSYSPLRAGEETQYF.

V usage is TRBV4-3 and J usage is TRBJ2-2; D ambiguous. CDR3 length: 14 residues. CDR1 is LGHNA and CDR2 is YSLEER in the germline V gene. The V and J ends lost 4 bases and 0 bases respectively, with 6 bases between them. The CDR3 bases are TGCGCCAGCAGCCCGCAGGCGAACACCGGGGAGCTGTTTTTT. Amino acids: CASSPQANTGELFF.

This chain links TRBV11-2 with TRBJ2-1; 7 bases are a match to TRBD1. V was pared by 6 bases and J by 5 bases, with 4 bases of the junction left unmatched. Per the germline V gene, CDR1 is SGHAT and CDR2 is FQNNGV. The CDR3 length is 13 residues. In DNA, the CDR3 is TGTGCCAGCAGTTTTCAGGGGGACAATGAGCAGTTCTTC. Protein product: CASSFQGDNEQFF.

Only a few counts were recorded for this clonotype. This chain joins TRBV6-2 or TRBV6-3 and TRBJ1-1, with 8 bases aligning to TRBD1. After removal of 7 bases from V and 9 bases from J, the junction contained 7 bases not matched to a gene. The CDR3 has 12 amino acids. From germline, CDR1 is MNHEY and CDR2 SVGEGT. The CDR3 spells CASNTGQGQAFF. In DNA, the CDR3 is TGTGCCAGCAACACCGGACAGGGACAAGCTTTCTTT.